These T cell receptor beta chains were read from a single sample in a study of cytomegalovirus exposure and HLA in healthy donors. Repertoires were generated with immunoSEQ multiplex PCR, while TCRdb's copy carries only in-frame clones and drops some. The sample includes about 200,000 clones, approximately 85% of them seen just once. The sample was PBMCs. The receptors here all came from a woman in her 50s in good health and CMV-seronegative. CDR3s include the opening cysteine and the closing phenylalanine or tryptophan. A D gene is named only where the DNA matches it firmly. A row's size may be missing; if present it is once, few, many or a size class.

D gene: .
CDR3 length: 15
clone size: .
V gene: TRBV18
J gene: TRBJ2-3
CDR3 DNA: TGTGCCAGCTCACCGAGATTTCAGGGGACAGATACGCAGTATTTT
CDR3 protein: CASSPRFQGTDTQYF

D gene: TRBD1
CDR3 length: 15
clone size: .
V gene: TRBV6-1
J gene: TRBJ1-2
CDR3 DNA: TGTGCCAGCTGTGCCGGGACAGGGAGTAACTATGGCTACACCTTC
CDR3 protein: CASCAGTGSNYGYTF

D gene: .
CDR3 length: 13
clone size: .
V gene: TRBV6-4
J gene: TRBJ2-5
CDR3 DNA: TGTGCCAGCAGTGCCGATTACGGGGAGACCCAGTACTTC
CDR3 protein: CASSADYGETQYF

D gene: TRBD1
CDR3 length: 14
clone size: once
V gene: TRBV29-1
J gene: TRBJ2-3
CDR3 DNA: TGCAGCGTTGAACGGCAGGGGGCCGCAGATACGCAGTATTTT
CDR3 protein: CSVERQGAADTQYF

D gene: TRBD2
CDR3 length: 17
clone size: .
V gene: TRBV15
J gene: TRBJ2-3
CDR3 DNA: TGTGCCACGTCCTCGGGTTTTGTGGGAGGGAGCACAGATACGCAGTATTTT
CDR3 protein: CATSSGFVGGSTDTQYF

D gene: TRBD2
CDR3 length: 12
clone size: .
V gene: TRBV4-2
J gene: TRBJ2-1
CDR3 DNA: TGTGCCAGCAGTCCTAGCGGGAGAGCGCAGTTCTTC
CDR3 protein: CASSPSGRAQFF

D gene: TRBD1
CDR3 length: 16
clone size: .
V gene: TRBV28
J gene: TRBJ2-2
CDR3 DNA: TGTGCCAGCAGTTTATTGGACAGGGTTGGGGCCGGGGAGCTGTTTTTT
CDR3 protein: CASSLLDRVGAGELFF

D gene: TRBD2
CDR3 length: 17
clone size: .
V gene: TRBV5-4
J gene: TRBJ2-1
CDR3 DNA: TGTGCCAGCAGCTTCCGGACTAGCGGGAGCTCCTACAATGAGCAGTTCTTC
CDR3 protein: CASSFRTSGSSYNEQFF

D gene: TRBD1
CDR3 length: 14
clone size: .
V gene: TRBV6-1
J gene: TRBJ1-1
CDR3 DNA: TGTGCCAGCAGCTGGACAGGGGCGAACACTGAAGCTTTCTTT
CDR3 protein: CASSWTGANTEAFF

D gene: TRBD2
CDR3 length: 15
clone size: once
V gene: TRBV27
J gene: TRBJ2-1
CDR3 DNA: TGTGCCAGCCATAAACTAGCGGGAGACCACAATGAGCAGTTCTTC
CDR3 protein: CASHKLAGDHNEQFF

D gene: TRBD2
CDR3 length: 16
clone size: .
V gene: TRBV7-9
J gene: TRBJ2-1
CDR3 DNA: TGTGCCAGCAGCTTTTGGGGGACCGGGACTAACAATGAGCAGTTCTTC
CDR3 protein: CASSFWGTGTNNEQFF

D gene: .
CDR3 length: 14
clone size: .
V gene: TRBV7-3
J gene: TRBJ2-1
CDR3 DNA: TGTGCCAGCAGCCCCCGCGGAGAGAAGAATGAGCAGTTCTTC
CDR3 protein: CASSPRGEKNEQFF

D gene: .
CDR3 length: 15
clone size: .
V gene: TRBV5-1
J gene: TRBJ1-6
CDR3 DNA: TGCGCCAGCAGCTTGGCCGGGGTCGAGCGATCACCCCTCCACTTT
CDR3 protein: CASSLAGVERSPLHF

D gene: TRBD1
CDR3 length: 14
clone size: .
V gene: TRBV7-9
J gene: TRBJ1-1
CDR3 DNA: TGTGCCAGCACCGAGGGACAGGGAAACACTGAAGCTTTCTTT
CDR3 protein: CASTEGQGNTEAFF

D gene: TRBD2
CDR3 length: 13
clone size: once
V gene: TRBV6-1
J gene: TRBJ2-1
CDR3 DNA: TGTGCCAGCCGCCGGGAGCGGGAAGGTGAGCAGTTCTTC
CDR3 protein: CASRREREGEQFF

D gene: TRBD2
CDR3 length: 16
clone size: .
V gene: TRBV7-2
J gene: TRBJ2-1
CDR3 DNA: TGTGCCAGCAGCTTAGGTGCGGGAGTACCCTCGGGTGAGCAGTTCTTC
CDR3 protein: CASSLGAGVPSGEQFF

D gene: TRBD1
CDR3 length: 16
clone size: .
V gene: TRBV5-1
J gene: TRBJ2-1
CDR3 DNA: TGCGCCAGCAGCTTGGGAGGACAGGCTGGAGTGAATGAGCAGTTCTTC
CDR3 protein: CASSLGGQAGVNEQFF

D gene: TRBD1
CDR3 length: 16
clone size: .
V gene: TRBV13
J gene: TRBJ1-3
CDR3 DNA: TGTGCCAGCAGCGCCCCGGGACAGGGGGCCGGTAACACCATATATTTT
CDR3 protein: CASSAPGQGAGNTIYF

D gene: TRBD1
CDR3 length: 12
clone size: once
V gene: TRBV7-9
J gene: TRBJ1-4
CDR3 DNA: TGTGCCAGCAGCCAGGGGGGAGAAAAACTGTTTTTT
CDR3 protein: CASSQGGEKLFF

D gene: TRBD2
CDR3 length: 13
clone size: .
V gene: TRBV6-5
J gene: TRBJ2-7
CDR3 DNA: TGTGCCAGCAGTTACCAGGGAGGGTACGAGCAGTACTTC
CDR3 protein: CASSYQGGYEQYF

D gene: .
CDR3 length: 14
clone size: .
V gene: TRBV2
J gene: TRBJ2-1
CDR3 DNA: TGTGCCAGCGGCGATGACTTCTCCTACAATGAGCAGTTCTTC
CDR3 protein: CASGDDFSYNEQFF

D gene: .
CDR3 length: 15
clone size: .
V gene: TRBV7-2
J gene: TRBJ2-1
CDR3 DNA: TGTGCCAGCAGCTCGGATAGCGGACCGTACAATGAGCAGTTCTTC
CDR3 protein: CASSSDSGPYNEQFF

D gene: TRBD1
CDR3 length: 13
clone size: few
V gene: TRBV28
J gene: TRBJ1-2
CDR3 DNA: TGTGCCAGCAGCCTGGGACAGACCTATGGCTACACCTTC
CDR3 protein: CASSLGQTYGYTF

D gene: .
CDR3 length: 13
clone size: .
V gene: TRBV7-3
J gene: TRBJ1-1
CDR3 DNA: TGTGCCAGCAGCCAGGACAGTAACACTGAAGCTTTCTTT
CDR3 protein: CASSQDSNTEAFF

D gene: TRBD2
CDR3 length: 15
clone size: .
V gene: TRBV28
J gene: TRBJ2-7
CDR3 DNA: TGTGCCAGCGGAGAGACTAGCGGGAGAATTTACGAGCAGTACTTC
CDR3 protein: CASGETSGRIYEQYF

D gene: TRBD1
CDR3 length: 16
clone size: .
V gene: TRBV7-2
J gene: TRBJ1-3
CDR3 DNA: TGTGCCAGCAGCCAGAACAGGGGGCGTTCGGGAAACACCATATATTTT
CDR3 protein: CASSQNRGRSGNTIYF

D gene: TRBD2
CDR3 length: 14
clone size: .
V gene: TRBV29-1
J gene: TRBJ2-7
CDR3 DNA: TGCAGCGTTGAAGATCTAAGCCTAGCGGGCGAGCAGTACTTC
CDR3 protein: CSVEDLSLAGEQYF

D gene: TRBD1
CDR3 length: 17
clone size: .
V gene: TRBV7-9
J gene: TRBJ2-3
CDR3 DNA: TGTTCCAGCAGCTTATCGGTGTCAGGGGGTAGCACAGATACGCAGTATTTT
CDR3 protein: CSSSLSVSGGSTDTQYF

D gene: .
CDR3 length: 16
clone size: .
V gene: TRBV29-1
J gene: TRBJ1-4
CDR3 DNA: TGCAGCGTTGTCAGACCGGGGGGACGATCAGGGGAAAAACTGTTTTTT
CDR3 protein: CSVVRPGGRSGEKLFF

D gene: TRBD2
CDR3 length: 16
clone size: .
V gene: TRBV4-1
J gene: TRBJ2-7
CDR3 DNA: TGCGCCAGCAGCCAAGTTAGCGGGAGGATCTCCTACGAGCAGTACTTC
CDR3 protein: CASSQVSGRISYEQYF

D gene: .
CDR3 length: 12
clone size: .
V gene: TRBV28
J gene: TRBJ2-7
CDR3 DNA: TGTGCCGCAACAGGGAATACCTACGAGCAGTACTTC
CDR3 protein: CAATGNTYEQYF

D gene: TRBD2
CDR3 length: 18
clone size: few
V gene: TRBV25-1
J gene: TRBJ2-1
CDR3 DNA: TGTGCCCGGGAGGAGCGGACTAGGACCCTCAGGACCTACAATGAGCAGTTCTTC
CDR3 protein: CAREERTRTLRTYNEQFF

D gene: .
CDR3 length: 10
clone size: once
V gene: TRBV5-6
J gene: TRBJ2-1
CDR3 DNA: TGTGCCAGCGGGCCCCAGGAGCAGTTCTTC
CDR3 protein: CASGPQEQFF

D gene: .
CDR3 length: 10
clone size: .
V gene: TRBV28
J gene: TRBJ1-5
CDR3 DNA: TGTGCATCCTCTACGGAGCCCCAGCATTTT
CDR3 protein: CASSTEPQHF

D gene: .
CDR3 length: 17
clone size: once
V gene: TRBV7-6
J gene: TRBJ2-1
CDR3 DNA: TGTGCCAGCAGCTTAGGACTTGGTGCCAGCTCCTACAATGAGCAGTTCTTC
CDR3 protein: CASSLGLGASSYNEQFF

D gene: TRBD1
CDR3 length: 15
clone size: .
V gene: TRBV2
J gene: TRBJ1-1
CDR3 DNA: TGTGCCAGCATTGCGGACAGGTCAATGAACACTGAAGCTTTCTTT
CDR3 protein: CASIADRSMNTEAFF

D gene: TRBD1
CDR3 length: 13
clone size: once
V gene: TRBV30
J gene: TRBJ1-6
CDR3 DNA: TGTGCCTGGGGACCAAGGGGGCAATCACCCCTCCACTTT
CDR3 protein: CAWGPRGQSPLHF

D gene: .
CDR3 length: 14
clone size: .
V gene: TRBV10-3
J gene: TRBJ1-1
CDR3 DNA: TGTGCCATCAGTACAGGGCCTCTAAACACTGAAGCTTTCTTT
CDR3 protein: CAISTGPLNTEAFF

D gene: TRBD1
CDR3 length: 14
clone size: .
V gene: TRBV29-1
J gene: TRBJ2-4
CDR3 DNA: TGCAGCGTTGGGGACAGTCTAGCCAAAAACATTCAGTACTTC
CDR3 protein: CSVGDSLAKNIQYF

D gene: TRBD1
CDR3 length: 15
clone size: .
V gene: TRBV6-6
J gene: TRBJ1-2
CDR3 DNA: TGTGCCAGTAGCAAACAGGGGGGTGCTAACTATGGCTACACCTTC
CDR3 protein: CASSKQGGANYGYTF

D gene: TRBD2
CDR3 length: 17
clone size: .
V gene: TRBV4-2
J gene: TRBJ2-5
CDR3 DNA: TGTGCCAGCAGCCAAGCTGGGACTAGCAGCGGGGGGGAGACCCAGTACTTC
CDR3 protein: CASSQAGTSSGGETQYF

D gene: .
CDR3 length: 16
clone size: .
V gene: TRBV7-2
J gene: TRBJ2-7
CDR3 DNA: TGTGCCAGCAGCTTAGCGGCGGCTAGCACCCCCTACGAGCAGTACTTC
CDR3 protein: CASSLAAASTPYEQYF

D gene: .
CDR3 length: 15
clone size: .
V gene: TRBV4-1
J gene: TRBJ1-4
CDR3 DNA: TGCGCCAGCAGCCAAGTTCGCAGGGCCAATGAAAAACTGTTTTTT
CDR3 protein: CASSQVRRANEKLFF

D gene: .
CDR3 length: 11
clone size: .
V gene: TRBV27
J gene: TRBJ1-2
CDR3 DNA: TGTGCCAGCAGAGGGGATTATGGCTACACCTTC
CDR3 protein: CASRGDYGYTF

D gene: .
CDR3 length: 13
clone size: .
V gene: TRBV6-4
J gene: TRBJ1-1
CDR3 DNA: TGTGCCAGCAGTCTGGGGGGGAACACTGAAGCTTTCTTT
CDR3 protein: CASSLGGNTEAFF

D gene: TRBD1
CDR3 length: 13
clone size: medium-sized
V gene: TRBV7-2
J gene: TRBJ1-2
CDR3 DNA: TGTGCCAGCACCCAGGGGGCGGGCTATGGCTACACCTTC
CDR3 protein: CASTQGAGYGYTF

D gene: TRBD1
CDR3 length: 14
clone size: .
V gene: TRBV19
J gene: TRBJ1-1
CDR3 DNA: TGTGCCAGTAGTCCGACAGGGGGCGCCGGATGGGCTTTCTTT
CDR3 protein: CASSPTGGAGWAFF

D gene: .
CDR3 length: 13
clone size: once
V gene: TRBV5-1
J gene: TRBJ2-7
CDR3 DNA: TGCGCCAGCAGGAAGGACGGGGCCTACGAGCAGTACTTC
CDR3 protein: CASRKDGAYEQYF

D gene: .
CDR3 length: 15
clone size: .
V gene: TRBV5-6
J gene: TRBJ1-6
CDR3 DNA: TGTGCCAGCAGCTTGGCTCCGGGGAGGAATTCACCCCTCCACTTT
CDR3 protein: CASSLAPGRNSPLHF

D gene: .
CDR3 length: 11
clone size: .
V gene: TRBV7-2
J gene: TRBJ1-1
CDR3 DNA: TGTGCCAGCAGCTTAGGGGGCCTCTCGGGTTTT
CDR3 protein: CASSLGGLSGF

D gene: .
CDR3 length: 15
clone size: .
V gene: TRBV6-1
J gene: TRBJ1-1
CDR3 DNA: TGTGCCAGCAGTGATCCTGGGGTGGGGGGCACTGAAGCTTTCTTT
CDR3 protein: CASSDPGVGGTEAFF

D gene: .
CDR3 length: 14
clone size: .
V gene: TRBV27
J gene: TRBJ2-2
CDR3 DNA: TGTGCCAGCAAAAACAGGGTGGGCACCGGGGAGCTGTTTTTT
CDR3 protein: CASKNRVGTGELFF

D gene: .
CDR3 length: 12
clone size: .
V gene: TRBV5-1
J gene: TRBJ2-7
CDR3 DNA: TGCGCCAGCAGCTTGAACCAACTCGAGCAGTACTTC
CDR3 protein: CASSLNQLEQYF

D gene: TRBD2
CDR3 length: 13
clone size: once
V gene: TRBV27
J gene: TRBJ2-7
CDR3 DNA: TGTGCCAGCGCCGGGACTAGCTTCTACGAGCAGTACTTC
CDR3 protein: CASAGTSFYEQYF

D gene: .
CDR3 length: 13
clone size: .
V gene: TRBV9
J gene: TRBJ1-2
CDR3 DNA: TGTGCCAGCAGCGCCACCCCCGGGGGAGGCTACACCTTC
CDR3 protein: CASSATPGGGYTF

D gene: .
CDR3 length: 16
clone size: .
V gene: TRBV7-9
J gene: TRBJ2-4
CDR3 DNA: TGTGCCAGCAGCTCGAGACAGGTGGTGATAAAAGACATTCAGTACTTC
CDR3 protein: CASSSRQVVIKDIQYF